This T cell receptor (beta chain) came from a study of shared clonotypes between healthy human individuals. With 4 bases clipped from V and 3 bases from J, the junction kept 14 bases outside the gene matches. Germline CDR1 SGHRS, CDR2 YFSETQ. The CDR3 extends over 18 amino acids. Of note for this clone: The antigen remains unidentified.

A CD45RA+ naive subset and a CD45RA-negative memory subset were split from CD4+ cells. Study-wide findings and caveats: Collection of samples was limited to blood; tissue repertoires likely differ. Sequencing depth was expected to affect clonotype sharing among donors.

Assay runs were performed at deep level. The method was immunoSEQ multiplex PCR; TCRdb's version includes in-frame clones alone and lacks a portion of them. The profile covers 2 million to 2.5 million clones, with about nine tenths appearing a single time and around 0.35% taken by the ten largest. The sequence was obtained from a man in his late teens or twenties in good health. Some clones in this sample may be carry-over from other donors' samples. The V call is TRBV5-1, the J call TRBJ2-1, with 9 bases that match TRBD2. Sequencing was carried out using naive CD4+ T cells from PBMCs. Indicated subset: CD45RA+ positively selected. CDR3: CASSPGPPTSGFYNEQFF. The CDR3 region has the DNA TGCGCCAGCAGCCCCGGTCCCCCGACTAGCGGATTCTACAATGAGCAGTTCTTC.